This is a list of T cell receptor beta chains from one sample in a study of identical twins. One entry per CDR3 protein, called by TCRdb with MiXCR from the 5' RACE reads. The sample consists of approximately 260,000 distinct CDR3 sequences, around 15% of them appearing once. Source material: memory (CD45RO+) T cells sorted from blood. These receptors were collected from a woman aged 18-35 years in good health. Both conserved end residues are part of each CDR3. A D gene is named only where the DNA matches it firmly. Clone size appears in some rows only: once, few, many, or a class for an expanded clone.

j_call d_call v_call clone_size cdr3_nt cdr3_aa
TRBJ2-1 TRBD2 TRBV9 few TGTGCCAGCAGTCAAAGCGGGGGGGTCTACAATGAGCAGTTCTTC CASSQSGGVYNEQFF
TRBJ2-3 NA TRBV7-9 many TGTGCCAGCAGCTTAGACTCGACCACAGATACGCAGTATTTT CASSLDSTTDTQYF
TRBJ1-5 NA TRBV7-2 many TGTGCCAGCAGCTTAGGGGGCATTAGCAATCAGCCCCAGCATTTT CASSLGGISNQPQHF
TRBJ2-1 TRBD1 TRBV4-3 NA TGCGCCAGCAGCCAAGACCACCGGGACAGGGCTTACAATGAGCAGTTCTTC CASSQDHRDRAYNEQFF
TRBJ1-3 NA TRBV6-1 few TGTGCCAGCAGTCTGGGAGGACCGCGCTCTGGAAACACCATATATTTT CASSLGGPRSGNTIYF
TRBJ1-3 NA TRBV20-1 many TGCAGTGCCACGACAGGAATCGGAAACACCATATATTTT CSATTGIGNTIYF
TRBJ1-4 NA TRBV7-9 NA TGTGCCAGCAGCTCTGGACAGACTAATGAAAAACTGTTTTTT CASSSGQTNEKLFF
TRBJ2-7 NA TRBV7-8 NA TGTGCCAGCAGCTTATCGTTGGGTTACAACTACGAGCAGTACTTC CASSLSLGYNYEQYF
TRBJ2-7 TRBD2 TRBV3-1 NA TGTGCCAGCGGACTAGCGAAAGAGCAGTACTTC CASGLAKEQYF
TRBJ2-7 NA TRBV20-1 few TGCAGTCTTCGGGATGGGTACGCTGGCGAGCAGTACTTC CSLRDGYAGEQYF
TRBJ2-7 TRBD1 TRBV7-2 few TGTGCCAGCAGCTTACAGACAGGGGTCTCCTACGAGCAGTACTTC CASSLQTGVSYEQYF
TRBJ2-3 NA TRBV5-1 NA TGCGCCAGCAGCTTGTGGGGCCCCACAGATACGCAGTATTTT CASSLWGPTDTQYF
TRBJ2-1 NA TRBV6-2/TRBV6-3 many TGTGCCAGCAGTTCCCCTACTGGGAGCTCCTACAATGAGCAGTTCTTC CASSSPTGSSYNEQFF
TRBJ2-1 NA TRBV6-1 few TGTGCCAGCAGTGAAGCGCGCAGAAATGAGCAGTTCTTC CASSEARRNEQFF
TRBJ2-1 NA TRBV4-3 NA TGCGCCAGCATGGTTAGGGCGGGGTCAGGTGAGCAGTTCTTC CASMVRAGSGEQFF
TRBJ2-4 NA TRBV7-2 NA TGTGCCAGCAGCCCCACCGCCGGGCAGGCGATTATGATTCAGTACTTC CASSPTAGQAIMIQYF
TRBJ2-1 TRBD1 TRBV7-2 few TGTGCCAGCAGCACCCAGGGGGACAGGTACAATGAGCAGTTCTTC CASSTQGDRYNEQFF
TRBJ2-3 NA TRBV12-3/TRBV12-4 few TGTGCCAGCAGTGGGAACACAGGAGCAGATACGCAGTATTTT CASSGNTGADTQYF
TRBJ2-3 NA TRBV20-1 NA TGCAGTGCTAGAGCGACCCTCACAGATACGCAGTATTTT CSARATLTDTQYF
TRBJ2-3 NA TRBV12-3/TRBV12-4 many TGTGCCAGCAGTTTCATCACAGATACGCAGTATTTT CASSFITDTQYF
TRBJ2-2 NA TRBV5-1 few TGCGCCAGCAGCTCGGACAGCACCGGGGAGCTGTTTTTT CASSSDSTGELFF
TRBJ1-2 NA TRBV9 NA TGTGCCAGCAGCGTAGACGCAGGCTCTAACTATGGCTACACCTTC CASSVDAGSNYGYTF
TRBJ2-5 TRBD2 TRBV5-5 NA TGTGCCAGCAGGATTCCTAGCGGGGACGGGACCCAGTACTTC CASRIPSGDGTQYF
TRBJ2-3 NA TRBV12-3/TRBV12-4 many TGTGCCAGCATCCTGGCCACAGATACGCAGTATTTT CASILATDTQYF
TRBJ2-2 TRBD1 TRBV5-1 NA TGCGCCAGCTCCACAGGGGCCGGGGAGCTGTTTTTT CASSTGAGELFF
TRBJ1-4 NA TRBV20-1 few TGCAGTGCTTTTGGACAGACTGAAAAACTGTTTTTT CSAFGQTEKLFF
TRBJ1-2 TRBD1 TRBV27 NA TGTGCCAGCAGTTCCCGACAGGGGGCCTATGGCTACACCTTC CASSSRQGAYGYTF
TRBJ2-5 TRBD1 TRBV7-9 NA TGTGCCAGCAGCTTAGGGTGGGGACAGGGTCAAGAGACCCAGTACTTC CASSLGWGQGQETQYF
TRBJ1-3 NA TRBV11-2 NA TGTGCCAGCAGCTGGGGGACTGGAAACACCATATATTTT CASSWGTGNTIYF
TRBJ2-5 NA TRBV29-1 NA TGCAGCGTTCCTTGGCCATCTCAAGAGACCCAGTACTTC CSVPWPSQETQYF
TRBJ1-1 NA TRBV12-3/TRBV12-4 few TGTGCCAGCAGTTTATTTCAGGGCAACACTGAAGCTTTCTTT CASSLFQGNTEAFF
TRBJ2-1 NA TRBV5-5 NA TGTGCCAGCAGCTTGGTTAGCGCCAACGTTAATGAGCAGTTCTTC CASSLVSANVNEQFF
TRBJ2-5 TRBD1 TRBV28 many TGTGCCAGCACCGGGGACAGGGTAGGCGAGACCCAGTACTTC CASTGDRVGETQYF
TRBJ2-7 TRBD1 TRBV6-2/TRBV6-3 few TGTGCCAGCAGTCGCGGGACAGGGGCTTACGAGCAGTACTTC CASSRGTGAYEQYF
TRBJ2-2 NA TRBV20-1 NA TGCTGTGCTAGAGATCGACAGCATTCGAACACCGGGGAGCTGTTTTTT CCARDRQHSNTGELFF
TRBJ2-7 NA TRBV18 many TGTGCCAGCTCTATTCCTGGTTCCTACGAGCAGTACTTC CASSIPGSYEQYF
TRBJ2-5 TRBD2 TRBV7-2 few TGTGCCAGCAGCATACAGTCGCGACTAGCAGGAGAGACCCAGTACTTC CASSIQSRLAGETQYF
TRBJ2-3 TRBD2 TRBV7-2 few TGTGCCAGCAGCTTTTCCGGGACTACGTTAGATACGCAGTATTTT CASSFSGTTLDTQYF
TRBJ2-1 NA TRBV5-1 few TGCGCCAGCAGCTTGGGGCGGCGCGACTCCTACAATGAGCAGTTCTTC CASSLGRRDSYNEQFF
TRBJ2-7 NA TRBV5-6 once TGTGCCAGCAGCCCGATTCATGGGGTCCGGGACGAGCAGTACTTC CASSPIHGVRDEQYF
TRBJ1-1 TRBD1 TRBV20-1 many TGCAGTGCTCTCAGGGGGCCCGGCACTGAAGCTTTCTTT CSALRGPGTEAFF
TRBJ2-3 TRBD2 TRBV20-1 NA TGCAGTGCGCCGCTAGCGGGAGCCACAGATACGCAGTATTTT CSAPLAGATDTQYF
TRBJ1-1 NA TRBV12-3/TRBV12-4 few TGTGCCAGCTCTGAAGGGGCAAACACTGAAGCTTTCTTT CASSEGANTEAFF
TRBJ2-1 NA TRBV20-1 few TGCAGTGCTAGAGATTCCAACAGGGTCAGTTTGGAGTTCTTC CSARDSNRVSLEFF
TRBJ2-2 NA TRBV7-3 few TGTGCCAGCAGCTTTGGGGGGTCCACCGGGGAGCTGTTTTTT CASSFGGSTGELFF
TRBJ2-7 NA TRBV10-3 NA TGTGCCATCAGTGAATGGTGGGGCGGGATCCTCGGCGAGCAGTACTTC CAISEWWGGILGEQYF
TRBJ2-1 NA TRBV6-6 NA TGTGCCAGCACCGGACTCTCCTACAATGAGCAGTTCTTC CASTGLSYNEQFF
TRBJ1-2 NA TRBV2 many TGTGCCAGCCGAAAAGCCGGGGGCTATGGCTACACCTTC CASRKAGGYGYTF
TRBJ1-2 NA TRBV5-1 NA TGCGCCAGCAGCCTATCAGATGTAGATGGCTACACCTTC CASSLSDVDGYTF